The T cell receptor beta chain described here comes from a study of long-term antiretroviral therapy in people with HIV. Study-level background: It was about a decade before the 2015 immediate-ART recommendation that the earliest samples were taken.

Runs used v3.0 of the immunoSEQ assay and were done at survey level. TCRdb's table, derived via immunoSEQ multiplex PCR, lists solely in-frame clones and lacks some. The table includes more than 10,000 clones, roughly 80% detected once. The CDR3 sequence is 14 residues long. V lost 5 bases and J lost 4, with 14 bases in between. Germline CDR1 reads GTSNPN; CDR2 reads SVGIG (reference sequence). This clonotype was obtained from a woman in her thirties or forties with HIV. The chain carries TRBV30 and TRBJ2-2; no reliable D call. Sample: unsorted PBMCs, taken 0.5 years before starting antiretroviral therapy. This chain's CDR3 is CAWVKLLGTGELFF. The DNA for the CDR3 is TGTGCCTGGGTGAAGTTATTAGGCACCGGGGAGCTGTTTTTT. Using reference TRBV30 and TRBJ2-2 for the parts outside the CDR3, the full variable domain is SQTIHQWPATLVQPVGSPLSLECTVEGTSNPNLYWYRQAAGRGLQLLFYSVGIGQISSEVPQNLSASRPQDRQFILSSKKLLLSDSGFYLCAWVKLLGTGELFFGEGSRLTVL.